The 20 T cell receptor beta chains in this list originate from one sample, sequenced in a study of T cell responses to AZD1222 COVID-19 vaccine. Clones were sequenced by immunoSEQ multiplex PCR, and TCRdb holds only the in-frame ones, with some missing. The table lists 150,000 to 180,000 clones, about 92% of them singletons, with approximately 17% in the top ten. The specimen comprised peripheral blood, sampled on day 0 of AZD1222 vaccination. The receptors here all came from an adult in good health.

The chain combines TRBV19 with TRBJ2-3, with 9 bases aligning to TRBD2. The germline V gene encodes CDR1 LNHDA and CDR2 SQIVND (reference sequence). The CDR3 is made up of 13 amino acids. Trimming cost V 3 bases and J 7 bases; bases outside gene matches: 2. The CDR3 region has the DNA TGTGCCAGTAGTATTAGCGGGAGTAATACGCAGTATTTT. It yields the protein CASSISGSNTQYF.

The V gene is TRBV12-5, the J gene TRBJ1-6, with D possibly being TRBD1 (5 bases). This CDR3 is 14 amino acids long. Germline V CDR1 and CDR2: LGHNT, FRNRAP. V was trimmed by 1 base and J by 7 bases, leaving 8 bases between them. CDR3 coding DNA: TGTGCTAGTGGTTTGGGCAGGGAGAATTCACCCCTCCACTTT. Its protein product is CASGLGRENSPLHF.

The chain uses TRBV9 and TRBJ1-5; no clear D gene. The germline V gene has CDR1 SGDLS and CDR2 YYNGEE. With 0 bases removed from V and 1 base from J, the gap between germline ends came to 8 bases. The CDR3 is 15 residues long. The CDR3 sequence: CASSVGVGSNQPQHF. The CDR3 DNA reads as TGTGCCAGCAGCGTAGGGGTTGGAAGCAATCAGCCCCAGCATTTT.

This clone was detected only once. The chain links TRBV9 to TRBJ2-1; 7 bases map to TRBD2. The V and J ends lost 0 bases and 0 bases, in that order; junction bases with no gene match: 3. The CDR3 runs to 16 residues. The germline CDR1 and CDR2 sequences are SGDLS and YYNGEE. The CDR3 is CASSVAAGVSYNEQFF. The CDR3 DNA sequence: TGTGCCAGCAGCGTAGCGGCGGGAGTCTCCTACAATGAGCAGTTCTTC.

The chain couples TRBV5-1 to TRBJ2-2, with D maybe TRBD2 (6 bases). The CDR3 length is 15 residues. The germline V gene has CDR1 SGHRS and CDR2 YFSETQ. The germline V and J ends were trimmed by 6 bases and 8 bases, with 20 bases remaining between them. As DNA, the CDR3 is TGCGCCAGCATCCCGGGTGATAGCGGCTGGGGGGAGCTGTTTTTT. As protein: CASIPGDSGWGELFF.

V usage is TRBV12-5 and J usage is TRBJ2-5, with 9 bases aligning to TRBD2. Germline V lookup: CDR1 LGHNT, CDR2 FRNRAP. Trimming at V came to 6 bases and at J to 4 bases, leaving 9 bases not matched to a gene. The CDR3 has 15 amino acids. For the CDR3, the DNA is TGTGCTAGTGGGCAGGCGCGGGGGGGCCGAGAGACCCAGTACTTC. Translation gives CASGQARGGRETQYF.

V usage is TRBV7-8 and J usage is TRBJ1-4; D is unresolved. Trimming shortened V by 0 bases and J by 4 bases, and 12 bases separated the two germline ends. There are 16 residues in the CDR3. In germline, CDR1 is SGHVS, CDR2 FQNEAQ. The CDR3 region is CASSLAGGRINEKLFF. CDR3 DNA sequence: TGTGCCAGCAGCTTAGCCGGTGGCAGGATTAATGAAAAACTGTTTTTT.

CDR3 protein: CASSSRGGSYNSPLHF. CDR3 bases: TGTGCCAGCAGTTCAAGAGGAGGCTCCTATAATTCACCCCTCCACTTT. The chain is built from TRBV27 and TRBJ1-6; D not resolved. This CDR3 spans 16 amino acids. Germline assignment: CDR1 MNHEY and CDR2 SMNVEV (reference sequence). V shed 4 bases and J shed 0 bases, with 10 bases lying between them.

This clone was seen just once. The rearrangement joins TRBV5-1 to TRBJ2-1, with TRBD2 matching 12 bases. Germline loops: CDR1 SGHRS, CDR2 YFSETQ. This CDR3 has 15 amino acids. The V gene end was trimmed by 2 bases and the J gene end by 9 bases; junction bases not matched to a gene: 6. Written as DNA, the CDR3 is TGCGCCAGCAGCTTAGGACTAGCGGGAAGTGGTGAGCAGTTCTTC. Encoded protein: CASSLGLAGSGEQFF.

This clone was detected only once. The gene calls are TRBV25-1 and TRBJ2-1, with TRBD2 matching over 9 bases. This CDR3 contains 17 residues. Trimming took 6 bases from V and 0 from J; bases not matched to a gene: 9. The V gene's germline CDR1 is MGHDK and CDR2 SYGVNS. Here the CDR3 reads CASRSGSGGSSYNEQFF. The CDR3 nucleotides are TGTGCCAGCAGATCGGGTAGCGGGGGTAGCTCCTACAATGAGCAGTTCTTC.

The table lists this clone with a few counts. The gene calls are TRBV9 and TRBJ1-2, with 12 bases aligning to TRBD1. The CDR3 contains 13 residues. Germline CDR1 SGDLS, CDR2 YYNGEE. V shed 5 bases, J shed 13 bases, and the junction held 9 bases outside the gene matches. CDR3 in amino acids: CASSIPGQGAFTF. CDR3 nucleotides: TGTGCCAGCAGTATACCGGGACAGGGGGCTTTCACCTTC.

The count of this clone is one. The V and J genes are TRBV7-3 and TRBJ2-6; D unresolved. This CDR3 region has 17 residues. Trimming took off 5 bases at V and 4 bases at J, with 18 bases between the two ends. Per the germline V gene, CDR1 is SGHTA and CDR2 is FQGTGA. For the CDR3, the DNA is TGTGCCAGCAGCCCCCGCGGCATAGAGGCCGGGGCCAACGTCCTGACTTTC. The encoded protein is CASSPRGIEAGANVLTF.

The chain is built from TRBV7-2 and TRBJ1-2; a weak D match, TRBD1 (6 bases). The CDR3 extends over 13 amino acids. The ends were cut back, 5 bases at V and 8 bases at J, with 15 bases in the middle. Germline-derived CDR1 and CDR2 are SGHTA and FQGNSA. CDR3 sequence reads: CASSLDRSLGYTF. Written as DNA, the CDR3 is TGTGCCAGCAGCCTTGACAGGTCCTTAGGCTACACCTTC.

The CDR3 spells CASSVMDRGYEQYF. The CDR3 region has the DNA TGTGCCAGCAGCGTAATGGATCGGGGGTACGAGCAGTACTTC. This chain links TRBV9 with TRBJ2-7, with D possibly matching TRBD2 (6 bases). This CDR3 has 14 amino acids. Per germline, CDR1 SGDLS and CDR2 YYNGEE. V shed 1 base and J shed 4 bases, with 12 bases lying between them.

This clone was recorded once. V gene TRBV4-1 combines with J gene TRBJ2-1, with D possibly called TRBD1 or TRBD2 (5 bases each). The ends were cut back, 3 bases at V and 3 bases at J, with 18 bases in the middle. Germline V gene data show CDR1 as MGHRA and CDR2 as YSYEKL. The CDR3 sequence is 17 residues long. The CDR3 bases are TGCGCCAGCAGCCAGGCGGCCGGGACCGATATCTACAATGAGCAGTTCTTC. It encodes CASSQAAGTDIYNEQFF.

V is TRBV6-5 and J is TRBJ1-2; the D gene is possibly TRBD1 (6 bases). CDR1 MNHEY and CDR2 SVGAGI come from the germline V gene. Trimming removed 0 bases at V and 4 bases at J, with 12 bases between. The CDR3 sequence is 15 residues long. CDR3 in DNA: TGTGCCAGCAGTTACTCGAACGGGGGCAGCTATGGCTACACCTTC. Its protein product is CASSYSNGGSYGYTF.

The chain employs TRBV18 and TRBJ1-1; D gene ambiguous. The V gene lost 1 base and the J gene lost 10 bases, with 13 bases spanning the gap. Germline V CDR1 and CDR2: KGHSH, LQKENI. The CDR3 has 13 amino acids. The CDR3 DNA is TGTGCCAGCTCACCACAACTAGGCCGGACAGCTTTCTTT. This sequence encodes CASSPQLGRTAFF. Based on the CDR3 plus reference TRBV18 and TRBJ1-1, the full variable domain is NAGVMQNPRHLVRRRGQEARLRCSPMKGHSHVYWYRQLPEEGLKFMVYLQKENIIDESGMPKERFSAEFPKEGPSILRIQQVVRGDSAAYFCASSPQLGRTAFFGQGTRLTVV.

This clone has only one observation. The chain employs TRBV7-2 and TRBJ2-3, with unresolved D. The V and J ends lost 5 bases and 6 bases respectively, with 6 bases between them. The CDR3 runs 11 residues. The V gene's germline CDR1 is SGHTA and CDR2 FQGNSA. DNA for the CDR3: TGTGCCAGCAGCAGAGGTGATACGCAGTATTTT. As protein: CASSRGDTQYF.

This clone has just one count. The chain is built from TRBV11-3 and TRBJ2-1; D not resolved. Germline V CDR1 and CDR2: SGHNT, YENEEA. The CDR3 has 11 amino acids. V lost 5 bases and J lost 8, with 7 bases in between. The CDR3 region has the DNA TGTGCCAGCAGCATTAGTTATGAGCAGTTCTTC. Translating gives CASSISYEQFF.

J is TRBJ2-1 and V is TRBV6-4; no definite D call. Germline V CDR1 and CDR2: MRHNA, SNTAGT. V was pared by 2 bases and J by 7 bases, with 12 bases between. The CDR3 runs 14 residues. CDR3: CASSDAPSRNEQFF. The CDR3 coding sequence is TGTGCCAGCAGTGACGCCCCCAGCCGGAATGAGCAGTTCTTC.